Presented here are 2 T cell receptor beta chains from one specimen sequenced in a study of blood T cell repertoires in COVID-19 (dated by TCRdb to between 2020 and 2021). Receptor amplification or capture employed the immunoSEQ multiplex PCR assay. Entries here come from immuneACCESS through TCRdb and include only in-frame sequences with V and J called. Some clones fail to appear in such tables; in the studies checked, an unresolved V gene covers under half of the shortfall, and the cause of the remainder is unknown. The sample includes about 310,000 clones, with approximately 89% observed a single time. Together, the top ten hold roughly a tenth of the sample. Sequencing input: PBMCs or T cells enriched from blood (not recorded which). These receptors were taken from a woman aged 25-40 years who had recovered from COVID-19.

This chain uses TRBV7-6 with TRBJ2-1; TRBD2 is a possible D gene (5 bases). Trimming removed 6 bases from V and 10 bases from J, with 13 bases in between. The CDR3 has 12 amino acids. Germline V lookup: CDR1 SGHVS, CDR2 FNYEAQ. The CDR3 DNA sequence: TGTGCCAGCAGTACGTTTAGCGTAGAGCAGTTCTTC. It yields the protein CASSTFSVEQFF.

The V and J genes are TRBV27 and TRBJ2-1, with D hard to call. Trimming removed 5 bases at V and 0 bases at J, with 11 bases between. The CDR3 contains 15 residues. Germline lookup yields CDR1 MNHEY and CDR2 SMNVEV (reference sequence). CDR3 nucleotide sequence: TGTGCCAGCAGTGCCGGGTCGAGCTCCTACAATGAGCAGTTCTTC. Its protein is CASSAGSSSYNEQFF.